This T cell receptor (beta chain) was obtained from a study of regulatory T cells in long-lasting Graves disease. The time point denotes: newly diagnosed GD, antithyroid drugs for less than 3 months. The TCR library was prepared using RNA isolated from PBMCs. From an endocrinology department in Xi'an, China, came the patients. From germline, CDR1 is MDHEN and CDR2 SYDVKM. This CDR3 is 15 amino acids long. The study, taken as a whole, reports: Persistent disease was associated with favored TRBV28 usage and with favored use of TRBJ1-2 and TRBJ2-5.

To note about this clonotype: No antigen is known for it. A much larger clone lies one base from this, so it may be a read error.

According to the study, TCR beta libraries were built with iRepertoire HTBI primers and CDR3-region Arm-PCR. TCRdb redid the calling of the multiplex PCR reads with MiXCR, one entry per CDR3 protein. In the table there are around 420,000 distinct CDR3 sequences, approximately 16% of which are singletons. A further study also used this sample, focusing on T cells in Graves' hyperthyroidism and ophthalmopathy. From that report: HTBI primers drove first-round RT-PCR of the TCR CDR3. Before onset, by a median of about seven months, the model predicted ophthalmopathy.

This sample comprised peripheral blood mononuclear cells (PBMCs), obtained at new diagnosis, from a patient treated with antithyroid drugs. The chain carries TRBV28 and TRBJ2-7; possible D gene TRBD2, 5 bases. The sequence was obtained from a woman in her 40s with Graves disease. CDR3 in DNA: TGTGGCAGCAGGTTACCTCGGGGAATCGGCTACGAGCAGTACTTC. Protein sequence: CGSRLPRGIGYEQYF.